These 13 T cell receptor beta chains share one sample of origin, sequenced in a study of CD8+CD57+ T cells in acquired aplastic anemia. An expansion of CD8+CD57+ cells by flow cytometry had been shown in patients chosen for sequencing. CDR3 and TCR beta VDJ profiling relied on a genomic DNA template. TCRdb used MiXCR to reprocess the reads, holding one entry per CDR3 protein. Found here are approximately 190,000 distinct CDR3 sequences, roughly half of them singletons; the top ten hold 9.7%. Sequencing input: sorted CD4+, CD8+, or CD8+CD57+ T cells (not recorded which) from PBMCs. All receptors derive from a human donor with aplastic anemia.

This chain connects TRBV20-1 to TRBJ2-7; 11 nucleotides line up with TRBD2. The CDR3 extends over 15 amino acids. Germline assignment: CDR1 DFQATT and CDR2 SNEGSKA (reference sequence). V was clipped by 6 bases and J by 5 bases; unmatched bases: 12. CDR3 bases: TGCAGTGCAGCGCTCCCGGGACTAGCGGTTGACGAGCAGTACTTC. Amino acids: CSAALPGLAVDEQYF.

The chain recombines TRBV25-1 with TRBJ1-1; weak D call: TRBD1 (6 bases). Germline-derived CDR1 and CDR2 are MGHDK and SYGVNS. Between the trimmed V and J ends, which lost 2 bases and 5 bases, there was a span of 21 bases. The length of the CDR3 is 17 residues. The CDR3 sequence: CASSERRTDLLPTEAFF. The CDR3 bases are TGTGCCAGCAGTGAAAGGCGGACAGACCTTTTACCGACTGAAGCTTTCTTT. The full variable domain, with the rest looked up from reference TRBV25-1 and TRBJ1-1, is EADIYQTPRYLVIGTGKKITLECSQTMGHDKMYWYQQDPGMELHLIHYSYGVNSTEKGDLSSESTVSRIRTEHFPLTLESARPSHTSQYLCASSERRTDLLPTEAFFGQGTRLTVV.

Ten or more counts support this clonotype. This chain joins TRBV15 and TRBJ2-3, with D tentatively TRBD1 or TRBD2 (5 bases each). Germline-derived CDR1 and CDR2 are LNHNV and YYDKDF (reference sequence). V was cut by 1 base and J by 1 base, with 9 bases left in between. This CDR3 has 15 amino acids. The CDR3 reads CATSRGTGRTDTQYF. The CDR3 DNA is TGTGCCACCAGCAGAGGGACGGGACGCACAGATACGCAGTATTTT.

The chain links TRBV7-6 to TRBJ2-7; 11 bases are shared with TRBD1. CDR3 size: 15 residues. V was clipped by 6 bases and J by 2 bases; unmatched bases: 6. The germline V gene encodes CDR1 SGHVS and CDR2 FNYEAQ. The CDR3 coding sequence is TGTGCCAGCAGTGGACCGGGACAGGGGGCCTACGAGCAGTACTTC. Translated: CASSGPGQGAYEQYF.

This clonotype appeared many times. The CDR3 protein is CASIPTPLGIYGYTF. The CDR3 nucleotides read TGTGCCAGCATCCCCACGCCTTTGGGGATCTATGGCTACACCTTC. This rearrangement joins TRBV7-2 to TRBJ1-2; D is uncertain. The germline V and J ends were trimmed by 7 bases and 4 bases, with 19 bases remaining between them. The germline gives CDR1 SGHTA, CDR2 FQGNSA. This CDR3 has 15 residues.

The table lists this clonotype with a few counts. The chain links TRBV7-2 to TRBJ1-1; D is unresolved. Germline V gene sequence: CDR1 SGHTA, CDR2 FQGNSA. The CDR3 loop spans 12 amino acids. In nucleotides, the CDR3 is TGTGTTAGCCGGGGAGGAGGTACTGAAGCTTTCTTT. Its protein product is CVSRGGGTEAFF.

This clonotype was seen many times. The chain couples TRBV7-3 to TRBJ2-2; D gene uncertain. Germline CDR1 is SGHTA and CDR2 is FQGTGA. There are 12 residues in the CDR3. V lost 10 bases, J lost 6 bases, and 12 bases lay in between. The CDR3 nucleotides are TGTGCCACCGCTCGGCGTCCCGGGGAGCTGTTTTTT. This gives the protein CATARRPGELFF.

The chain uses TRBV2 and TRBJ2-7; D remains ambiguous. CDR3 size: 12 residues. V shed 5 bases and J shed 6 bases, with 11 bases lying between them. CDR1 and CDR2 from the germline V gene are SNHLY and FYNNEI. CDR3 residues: CASSLTLSEQYF. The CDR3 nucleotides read TGTGCCAGCAGTCTCACTCTTAGCGAGCAGTACTTC.

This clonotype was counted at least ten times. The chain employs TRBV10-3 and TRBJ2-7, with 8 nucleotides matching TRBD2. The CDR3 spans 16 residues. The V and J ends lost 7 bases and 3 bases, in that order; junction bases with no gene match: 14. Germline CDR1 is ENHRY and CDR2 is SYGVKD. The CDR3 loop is CAITKTGSGDHYEQYF. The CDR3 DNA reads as TGTGCCATCACCAAAACAGGTAGCGGGGACCACTACGAGCAGTACTTC.

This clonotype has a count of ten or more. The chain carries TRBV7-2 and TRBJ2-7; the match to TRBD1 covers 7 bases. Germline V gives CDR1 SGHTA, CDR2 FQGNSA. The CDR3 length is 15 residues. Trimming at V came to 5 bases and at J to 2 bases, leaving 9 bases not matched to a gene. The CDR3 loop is CASSRIRDSTYEQYF. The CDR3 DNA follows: TGTGCCAGCAGCCGGATCCGGGACAGTACCTACGAGCAGTACTTC. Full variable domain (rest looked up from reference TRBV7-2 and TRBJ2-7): GAGVSQSPSNKVTEKGKDVELRCDPISGHTALYWYRQSLGQGLEFLIYFQGNSAPDKSGLPSDRFSAERTGGSVSTLTIQRTQQEDSAVYLCASSRIRDSTYEQYFGPGTRLTVT.

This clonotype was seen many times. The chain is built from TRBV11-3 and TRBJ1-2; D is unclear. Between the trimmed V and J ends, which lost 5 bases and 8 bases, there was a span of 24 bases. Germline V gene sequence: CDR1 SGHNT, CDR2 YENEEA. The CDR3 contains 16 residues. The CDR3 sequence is CASSGPGGRRSRGYTF. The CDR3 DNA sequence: TGTGCCAGCAGCGGGCCTGGCGGGCGAAGATCACGGGGCTACACCTTC.

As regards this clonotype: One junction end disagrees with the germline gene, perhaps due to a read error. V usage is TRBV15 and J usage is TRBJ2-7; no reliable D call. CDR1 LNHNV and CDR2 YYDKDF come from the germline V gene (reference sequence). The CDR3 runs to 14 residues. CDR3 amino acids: CATSRDIPGYERYF. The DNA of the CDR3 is TGTGCCACCAGCAGAGATATACCAGGCTACGAGCGGTACTTC.

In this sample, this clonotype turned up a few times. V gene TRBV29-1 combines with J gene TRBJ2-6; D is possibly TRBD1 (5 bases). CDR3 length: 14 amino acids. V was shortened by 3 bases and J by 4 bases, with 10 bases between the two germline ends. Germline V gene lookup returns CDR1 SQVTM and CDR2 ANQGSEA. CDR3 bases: TGCAGCGTTGAGGTAGGGGTCGGGGCCAACGTCCTGACTTTC. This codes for CSVEVGVGANVLTF.